One and the same sample provided the 29 T cell receptor beta chains below, sequenced in a study of T cell responses to AZD1222 COVID-19 vaccine. Generated by immunoSEQ multiplex PCR, the TCRdb table keeps only in-frame clones and is missing some. Of about 99,000 clones in the sample, approximately 88% were seen once. The sample in question was peripheral blood, obtained on day 0 of AZD1222 vaccination. The receptors derive from an adult in good health.

Remarks on this clone: At one end the junction does not follow the germline gene, possibly because of a read error. This chain joins TRBV28 and TRBJ2-7, with D perhaps TRBD2 (7 bases). CDR3 size: 12 residues. The V gene's germline CDR1 is MDHEN and CDR2 SYDVKM. CDR3 region: CASLGGGAACSF. In DNA, the CDR3 is TGTGCCAGCCTAGGGGGAGGGGCGGCGTGTAGCTTC. Supplemented by reference TRBV28 and TRBJ2-7, the full variable domain reads DVKVTQSSRYLVKRTGEKVFLECVQDMDHENMFWYRQDPGLGLRLIYFSYDVKMKEKGDIPEGYSVSREKKERFSLILESASTNQTSMYLCASLGGGAACSFGPGTRLTVT.

The chain links TRBV20-1 to TRBJ1-1, with unresolved D. This CDR3 has 11 residues. Trimming left V 5 bases short and J 11 bases short, with 15 bases between. Germline V lookup: CDR1 DFQATT, CDR2 SNEGSKA (reference sequence). The CDR3 DNA is TGCAGTGCTCAGGAGGCCCCGGGGGCTTTCTTT. Protein sequence: CSAQEAPGAFF.

A single count supports this clone. The J gene is TRBJ2-1, the V gene TRBV2; 9 bases are a match to TRBD1. J was trimmed by 5 bases and V by 10 bases; bases with no gene match: 9. This CDR3 has 14 amino acids. Per germline, CDR1 SNHLY and CDR2 FYNNEI. For the CDR3, the DNA is TGTGCCACCGGGGGACAGGGTAGGGACAATGAGCAGTTCTTC. The encoded protein is CATGGQGRDNEQFF.

In its sample, this clone was seen a few times. The rearrangement uses TRBV2 and TRBJ2-3; no firm D call. With 6 bases removed from V and 1 base from J, the gap between germline ends came to 8 bases. CDR1 is SNHLY and CDR2 is FYNNEI in the germline V gene. This CDR3 has 13 amino acids. In nucleotides, the CDR3 is TGTGCCAGCAGCGTTCAAGGCACAGATACGCAGTATTTT. This encodes CASSVQGTDTQYF.

The V gene is TRBV28, the J gene TRBJ2-7; D call uncertain. This CDR3 is built from 12 residues. CDR1 is MDHEN and CDR2 is SYDVKM in the germline V gene. V was pared by 5 bases and J by 3 bases, with 8 bases between. In nucleotides, the CDR3 is TGTGCCAGCAGTCAGGACGTCTACGAGCAGTACTTC. This gives the protein CASSQDVYEQYF.

The genes are TRBV4-2 and TRBJ2-3; possibly TRBD2 for D (5 bases). CDR3 length: 13 residues. Germline CDR1 LGHNA, CDR2 YNFKEQ. The V and J ends lost 0 bases and 6 bases respectively, with 7 bases between them. The CDR3: CASSQDRGDTQYF. The CDR3 region has the DNA TGTGCCAGCAGCCAAGATCGGGGTGATACGCAGTATTTT.

V usage is TRBV27 and J usage is TRBJ2-3; TRBD2 aligns across 11 bases. The CDR3 totals 16 residues. V gave up 3 bases and J gave up 4 bases; unmatched junction bases: 6. Germline assignment: CDR1 MNHEY and CDR2 SMNVEV (reference sequence). In DNA form, the CDR3 reads TGTGCCAGCAGTTTTCGTCTAGCGGGAGGCCCAGATACGCAGTATTTT. Protein sequence: CASSFRLAGGPDTQYF.

The genes are TRBV19 and TRBJ1-5; 7 bases fit TRBD1. The ends lost 5 bases at V and 7 bases at J; junction bases unmatched: 8. The CDR3 loop spans 14 amino acids. Germline CDR1 and CDR2: LNHDA and SQIVND (reference sequence). The CDR3 DNA reads as TGTGCCAGTAGTCTCATGACAGGGCTGCAGCCCCAGCATTTT. Its translation: CASSLMTGLQPQHF.

J is TRBJ1-2 and V is TRBV7-9, with 8 bases matching TRBD1. Germline V gene data show CDR1 as SEHNR and CDR2 as FQNEAQ (reference sequence). V was clipped by 5 bases and J by 8 bases; unmatched bases: 10. This CDR3 comprises 14 residues. The CDR3 DNA reads as TGTGCCAGCAGCCCCGACAGGGGATCGGAGGGCTACACCTTC. As protein: CASSPDRGSEGYTF.

The rearrangement links TRBV15 to TRBJ1-2; 10 bases are shared with TRBD1. Looked up from germline, CDR1 is LNHNV and CDR2 is YYDKDF (reference sequence). J gave up 4 bases and V 5 bases, and 16 bases lay outside the gene matches. The CDR3 consists of 18 residues. CDR3 coding DNA: TGTGCCACCAGCTTAGCCCGGGACAGGGGAAGATGGGGCTATGGCTACACCTTC. Its protein is CATSLARDRGRWGYGYTF.

The chain uses TRBV4-2 and TRBJ2-1; TRBD1 aligns across 9 bases. The CDR3 consists of 16 residues. The V and J ends lost 0 bases and 6 bases, in that order; junction bases with no gene match: 6. Germline CDR1 LGHNA, CDR2 YNFKEQ. The CDR3 loop reads CASSQDPGQGPNEQFF. CDR3 in DNA: TGTGCCAGCAGCCAAGACCCGGGACAGGGACCCAATGAGCAGTTCTTC.

The genes are TRBV18 and TRBJ2-1, with 10 nucleotides matching TRBD2. The CDR3 consists of 16 residues. The J segment lost 3 bases and the V segment lost 0 bases, leaving 2 bases of the junction unmatched. The germline gives CDR1 KGHSH, CDR2 LQKENI. The CDR3 DNA reads TGTGCCAGCTCACCACCGGCTAGCGGGAGCTACAATGAGCAGTTCTTC. Its translation: CASSPPASGSYNEQFF.

The J gene is TRBJ2-1, the V gene TRBV11-2; a weak D match, TRBD1 (5 bases). The CDR3 loop spans 13 amino acids. The V end was cut by 1 base, the J end by 4 bases, with 5 bases between. Germline CDR1 and CDR2: SGHAT and FQNNGV. Here the CDR3 DNA reads TGTGCCAGCAGCTTAGGACAGTACAATGAGCAGTTCTTC. This translates into CASSLGQYNEQFF.

The chain links TRBV5-5 to TRBJ2-6, with TRBD1 matching over 9 bases. J lost 1 base, V lost 0 bases, and 5 bases had no gene match. There are 18 residues in the CDR3. Germline CDR1 is SGHKS and CDR2 is YYEKEE (reference sequence). CDR3 region: CASSLAGTGFSGANVLTF. The DNA of the CDR3 is TGTGCCAGCAGCTTGGCCGGGACAGGGTTTTCTGGGGCCAACGTCCTGACTTTC.

Only one count was recorded for this clone. The chain joins TRBV18 to TRBJ2-5, with D perhaps being TRBD1 or TRBD2 (5 bases each). The CDR3 runs 13 residues. CDR1 KGHSH and CDR2 LQKENI come from the germline V gene. V was trimmed by 4 bases and J by 5 bases, leaving 11 bases between them. Here the CDR3 DNA reads TGTGCCAGCTCACTGCAGGGAGCGGAGACCCAGTACTTC. Amino acid sequence: CASSLQGAETQYF.

This clone was found once. The gene calls are TRBV28 and TRBJ1-5, with D uncertain. The CDR3 contains 14 residues. Germline loops: CDR1 MDHEN, CDR2 SYDVKM. Trimming shortened V by 5 bases and J by 6 bases, and 14 bases separated the two germline ends. CDR3 nucleotides: TGTGCCAGCAGTCCACTGGGAAGGACTCAGCCCCAGCATTTT. Translation gives CASSPLGRTQPQHF.

The chain joins TRBV12-3 or TRBV12-4 to TRBJ2-1, with a possible D match to TRBD2 (6 bases). The germline V and J ends were trimmed by 5 bases and 7 bases, with 12 bases remaining between them. The CDR3 covers 13 residues. CDR3 residues: CASSPGRANEQFF. In DNA form, the CDR3 reads TGTGCCAGCAGTCCCGGGAGAGCTAATGAGCAGTTCTTC.

The rearrangement links TRBV6-5 to TRBJ1-1, with D unresolved. Germline V gene sequence: CDR1 MNHEY, CDR2 SVGAGI. This CDR3 has 14 residues. The V and J ends lost 7 bases and 0 bases respectively, with 12 bases between them. The CDR3 protein is CASKPVTVNTEAFF. The CDR3 DNA reads as TGTGCCAGCAAGCCGGTAACTGTGAACACTGAAGCTTTCTTT.

The rearrangement joins TRBV19 to TRBJ1-6; D unresolved. V dropped 10 bases and J dropped 7 bases, with 11 bases sitting between them. Germline V lookup: CDR1 LNHDA, CDR2 SQIVND (reference sequence). The length of the CDR3 is 12 residues. CDR3 coding DNA: TGTGCCACCAGGACGGGGAATTCACCCCTCCACTTT. Protein product: CATRTGNSPLHF. The variable domain in full, with the rest retrieved from reference TRBV19 and TRBJ1-6, is DGGITQSPKYLFRKEGQNVTLSCEQNLNHDAMYWYRQDPGQGLRLIYYSQIVNDFQKGDIAEGYSVSREKKESFPLTVTSAQKNPTAFYLCATRTGNSPLHFGNGTRLTVT.

The chain is built from TRBV6-5 and TRBJ2-7; 9 bases align to TRBD2. Germline V CDR1 and CDR2: MNHEY, SVGAGI. The CDR3 has 15 amino acids. With 7 bases clipped from V and 6 bases from J, the junction kept 13 bases outside the gene matches. CDR3 amino acids: CASTPLAGGLSEQYF. The CDR3 DNA is TGTGCCAGCACCCCTTTGGCGGGAGGGCTCTCCGAGCAGTACTTC.

This sequence joins TRBV11-3 and TRBJ1-5, with D possibly TRBD1 on 5 matching bases. The CDR3 loop spans 14 amino acids. Trimming took off 2 bases at V and 6 bases at J, with 11 bases between the two ends. Germline CDR1 SGHNT, CDR2 YENEEA. CDR3 region: CASSLSGRVQPQHF. DNA of the CDR3: TGTGCCAGCAGCTTATCAGGGCGGGTTCAGCCCCAGCATTTT.

This clone was found once. The chain joins TRBV24-1 to TRBJ2-3; possible D gene TRBD2, 6 bases. This CDR3 has 15 amino acids. In germline, CDR1 is KGHDR, CDR2 SFDVKD. V lost 3 bases and J 0 bases, leaving 9 bases between the germline ends. Here the CDR3 reads CATSDPGTSTDTQYF. CDR3 in DNA: TGTGCCACCAGTGATCCCGGGACTAGCACAGATACGCAGTATTTT.

V usage is TRBV28 and J usage is TRBJ1-6; no definite D call. The length of the CDR3 is 15 residues. Trimming removed 5 bases at V and 5 bases at J, with 13 bases between. Germline V gives CDR1 MDHEN, CDR2 SYDVKM. The DNA of the CDR3 is TGTGCCAGCAGTAGTCGACTGCATAATAATTCACCCCTCCACTTT. This codes for CASSSRLHNNSPLHF. The entire variable domain, with the rest obtained from reference TRBV28 and TRBJ1-6, is as follows: DVKVTQSSRYLVKRTGEKVFLECVQDMDHENMFWYRQDPGLGLRLIYFSYDVKMKEKGDIPEGYSVSREKKERFSLILESASTNQTSMYLCASSSRLHNNSPLHFGNGTRLTVT.

This chain joins TRBV5-6 and TRBJ1-2; D gene ambiguous. Trimming took off 7 bases at V and 0 bases at J, with 16 bases between the two ends. The germline V gene encodes CDR1 SGHDT and CDR2 YYEEEE. This CDR3 spans 15 amino acids. CDR3 nucleotides: TGTGCCAGCGCCCCAGAAGTGGGCCCTAACTATGGCTACACCTTC. Translating it yields CASAPEVGPNYGYTF.

This chain uses TRBV28 with TRBJ1-6; D perhaps matches TRBD1 (5 bases). CDR1 and CDR2 from the germline V gene are MDHEN and SYDVKM. The CDR3 runs to 16 residues. V lost 5 bases to trimming and J lost 10 bases, with 21 bases between them. CDR3 DNA: TGTGCCAGCAGTGTGCAATCAGGGCTTTTCGGATCACCCCTCCACTTT. Protein sequence: CASSVQSGLFGSPLHF.

Notes on this clone: An end of the junction differs from the germline gene, which may be a read error. V usage is TRBV7-7 and J usage is TRBJ1-4; D might be TRBD1 (5 bases). There are 13 residues in the CDR3. Looked up from germline, CDR1 is SSHAT and CDR2 is FNYEAQ (reference sequence). The CDR3: CASSLDEGRKLFF. The CDR3 nucleotides are TGTGCTAGCAGCTTAGACGAGGGGAGGAAACTGTTTTTT.

The chain joins TRBV10-3 to TRBJ1-6, with no clear D. Germline loops: CDR1 ENHRY, CDR2 SYGVKD. V was cut by 0 bases and J by 13 bases, with 13 bases left in between. The CDR3 loop spans 14 amino acids. CDR3 DNA sequence: TGTGCCATCAGTGAGTCGATATTGCAAGTGCCCCTCCACTTT. Amino acid sequence: CAISESILQVPLHF.

The chain has TRBV27 and TRBJ2-5, with 7 bases fitting TRBD2. The length of the CDR3 is 15 residues. V was clipped by 7 bases and J by 5 bases; unmatched bases: 13. From germline, CDR1 is MNHEY and CDR2 SMNVEV (reference sequence). Here the CDR3 reads CASNRISGYRETQYF. CDR3 DNA: TGTGCCAGCAACCGGATTAGCGGGTACCGGGAGACCCAGTACTTC.

The chain recombines TRBV5-4 with TRBJ2-1; 9 bases match TRBD2. The CDR3 loop spans 15 amino acids. The germline V gene has CDR1 SGHNT and CDR2 YYREEE (reference sequence). J lost 6 bases, V lost 0 bases, and 4 bases had no gene match. CDR3 sequence (DNA): TGTGCCAGCAGCTTGGGACTAGCGGAGTCCAATGAGCAGTTCTTC. This translates into CASSLGLAESNEQFF.